The clone carrying this T cell receptor (beta chain) was recorded only once. Its antigen is not known. This sample is part of a study of Ad26.COV2.S vaccination and SARS-CoV-2 variants. Study details: Enrollment placed the donor in the COV1001 Ad26.COV2.S trial arm.

Sequenced by immunoSEQ multiplex PCR; TCRdb stores in-frame clones only, minus some. This table holds some 460,000 clones, 80% to 90% found once. Study outcomes and limitations: Placebo recipients had lower spike-specific TCR breadth than vaccine recipients. There was a possibility that the TCR breadth and depth analyses underestimated total T cell responses. Substantial breadth was reported for post-vaccination spike-specific CD8+ and CD4+ T cells.

Treatment here: around 19 received Ad26.COV2.S at low or high dose, single or two shots; a few received placebo; per-sample allocation not given. After the first vaccine or placebo injection, samples were drawn on day 63. The source of this sequence is a person aged 18 to 59 who received the Ad26.COV2.S COVID-19 vaccine or a placebo. The source material was peripheral blood, sampled in a trial of Ad26.COV2.S vaccine versus placebo.

The CDR3 sequence is CASSLDSRGLFF. As DNA, the CDR3 is TGTGCCAGCAGCTTAGACAGCCGGGGGCTGTTTTTT. This chain connects TRBV28 to TRBJ1-4, with D possibly being TRBD1 (5 bases). CDR3 length: 12 residues. CDR1 and CDR2 (germline): MDHEN, SYDVKM. V shed 6 bases and J shed 14 bases, with 16 bases lying between them. Variable domain in full (rest from reference TRBV28 and TRBJ1-4): DVKVTQSSRYLVKRTGEKVFLECVQDMDHENMFWYRQDPGLGLRLIYFSYDVKMKEKGDIPEGYSVSREKKERFSLILESASTNQTSMYLCASSLDSRGLFFGSGTQLSVL.